What follows are 4 T cell receptor beta chains derived from one specimen sequenced in a study of control samples from healthy donors and cancer patients (dated by TCRdb to 2020 to 2022). Libraries came from the immunoSEQ multiplex PCR assay. Here the immuneACCESS table is served through TCRdb, limited to in-frame sequences with V and J called. Missing clones are a known gap in these copies; in checked studies unresolved V genes cover under half, and the rest lacks a known reason. The sample records about 99,000 clones, about 89% of which are singletons. The top ten clonotypes cover approximately 19% of the sample. The sample comprised PBMCs. Every receptor here comes from a man between 60 and 75 years old with lung cancer.

The genes are TRBV3-1 (or the pseudogene TRBV3-2) and TRBJ1-4; the D gene is possibly TRBD1 (6 bases). This CDR3 is 14 amino acids long. Germline CDR1 LGHDT, CDR2 YNNKEL (reference sequence). V was pared by 4 bases and J by 5 bases, with 11 bases between. CDR3 bases: TGTGCCAGCAGCCGACAGGCCCAAAATGAAAAACTGTTTTTT. This codes for CASSRQAQNEKLFF.

V gene TRBV7-3 combines with J gene TRBJ1-1; D unclear. Trimming removed 0 bases from V and 1 base from J, with 6 bases in between. This CDR3 has 14 amino acids. Germline loops: CDR1 SGHTA, CDR2 FQGTGA. CDR3 nucleotides: TGTGCCAGCAGCTTAACGACGGGGAACACTGAAGCTTTCTTT. Protein: CASSLTTGNTEAFF.

CDR3 coding DNA: TGTGCCAGCAGTTTATCGCCCCAAGGGGGGGAGACTGAAGCTTTCTTT. It translates to CASSLSPQGGETEAFF. The V call is TRBV27, the J call TRBJ1-1; D is possibly TRBD1 (6 bases). CDR3 length: 16 amino acids. V was cut by 0 bases and J by 5 bases, with 16 bases left in between. Germline CDR1 is MNHEY and CDR2 is SMNVEV (reference sequence).

This clone was picked up a small number of times. The CDR3 protein is CASNRGQANTGELFF. For the CDR3, the DNA is TGCGCCAGCAATAGGGGGCAGGCGAACACCGGGGAGCTGTTTTTT. The gene calls are TRBV5-1 and TRBJ2-2; 7 nucleotides line up with TRBD1. This CDR3 comprises 15 residues. Looked up from germline, CDR1 is SGHRS and CDR2 is YFSETQ. V was pared by 6 bases and J by 0 bases, with 5 bases of the junction left unmatched.